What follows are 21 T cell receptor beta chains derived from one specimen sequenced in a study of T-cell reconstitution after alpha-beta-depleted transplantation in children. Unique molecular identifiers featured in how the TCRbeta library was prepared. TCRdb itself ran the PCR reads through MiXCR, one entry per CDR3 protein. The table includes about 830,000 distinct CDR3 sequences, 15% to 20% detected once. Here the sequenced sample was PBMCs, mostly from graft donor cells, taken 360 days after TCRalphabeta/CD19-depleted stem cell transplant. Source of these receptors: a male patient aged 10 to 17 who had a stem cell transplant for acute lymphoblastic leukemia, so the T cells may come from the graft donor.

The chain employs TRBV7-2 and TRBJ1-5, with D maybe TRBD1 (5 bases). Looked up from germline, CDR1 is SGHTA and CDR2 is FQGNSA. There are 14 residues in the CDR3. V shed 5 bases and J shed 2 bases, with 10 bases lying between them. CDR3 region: CASSPGYGNQPQHF. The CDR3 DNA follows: TGTGCCAGCAGCCCAGGGTATGGCAATCAGCCCCAGCATTTT.

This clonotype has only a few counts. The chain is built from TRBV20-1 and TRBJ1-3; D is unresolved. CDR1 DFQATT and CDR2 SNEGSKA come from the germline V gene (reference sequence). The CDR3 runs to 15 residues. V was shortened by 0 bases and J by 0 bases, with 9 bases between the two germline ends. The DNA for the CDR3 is TGCAGTGCTAGAGATGTCCAGGTCTCTGGAAACACCATATATTTT. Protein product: CSARDVQVSGNTIYF.

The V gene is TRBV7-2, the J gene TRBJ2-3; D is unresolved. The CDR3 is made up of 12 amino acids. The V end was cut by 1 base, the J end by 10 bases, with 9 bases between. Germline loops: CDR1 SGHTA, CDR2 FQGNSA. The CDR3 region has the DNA TGTGCCAGCAGCTTAGGGCCGGCTCCGCAGTATTTT. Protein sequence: CASSLGPAPQYF.

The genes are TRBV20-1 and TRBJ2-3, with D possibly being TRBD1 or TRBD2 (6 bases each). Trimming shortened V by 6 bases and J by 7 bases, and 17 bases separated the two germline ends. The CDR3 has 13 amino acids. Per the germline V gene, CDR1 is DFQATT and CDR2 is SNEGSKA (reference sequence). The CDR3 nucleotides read TGCAGTGCCAACCCCGGGGGCTTAAATACGCAGTATTTT. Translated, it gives CSANPGGLNTQYF.

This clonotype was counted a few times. In DNA, the CDR3 is TGCAGTGCCACACTAGTTTACGAGCAGTACTTC. Its protein is CSATLVYEQYF. J is TRBJ2-7 and V is TRBV20-1; a possible D gene is TRBD2 (5 bases). The V and J ends lost 6 bases and 4 bases respectively, with 10 bases between them. Germline assignment: CDR1 DFQATT and CDR2 SNEGSKA (reference sequence). This CDR3 is built from 11 residues.

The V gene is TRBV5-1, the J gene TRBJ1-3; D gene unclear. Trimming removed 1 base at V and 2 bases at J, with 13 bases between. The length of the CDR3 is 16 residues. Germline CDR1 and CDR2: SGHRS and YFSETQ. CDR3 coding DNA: TGCGCCAGCAGCTTGTCCGGACCTTCTACTGGAAACACCATATATTTT. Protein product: CASSLSGPSTGNTIYF.

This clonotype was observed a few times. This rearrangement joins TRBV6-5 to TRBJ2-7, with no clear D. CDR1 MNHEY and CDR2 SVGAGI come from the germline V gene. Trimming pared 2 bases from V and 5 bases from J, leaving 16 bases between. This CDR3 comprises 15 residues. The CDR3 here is CASSYRIHPPNEQYF. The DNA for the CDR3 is TGTGCCAGCAGTTACCGTATACACCCTCCGAACGAGCAGTACTTC.

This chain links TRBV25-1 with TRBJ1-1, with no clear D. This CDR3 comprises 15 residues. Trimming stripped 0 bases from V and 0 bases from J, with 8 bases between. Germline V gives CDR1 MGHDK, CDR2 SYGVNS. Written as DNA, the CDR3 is TGTGCCAGCAGTGAATACCCAGGCATGAACACTGAAGCTTTCTTT. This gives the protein CASSEYPGMNTEAFF.

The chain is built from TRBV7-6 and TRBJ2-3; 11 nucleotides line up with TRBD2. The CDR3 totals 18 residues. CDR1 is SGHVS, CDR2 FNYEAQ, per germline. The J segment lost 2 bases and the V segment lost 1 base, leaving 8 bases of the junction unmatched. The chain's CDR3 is CASSLEPPSGRFTDTQYF. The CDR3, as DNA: TGTGCCAGCAGCTTAGAGCCGCCTAGCGGGAGGTTCACAGATACGCAGTATTTT. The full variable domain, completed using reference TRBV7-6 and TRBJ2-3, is GAGVSQSPRYKVTKRGQDVALRCDPISGHVSLYWYRQALGQGPEFLTYFNYEAQQDKSGLPNDRFSAERPEGSISTLTIQRTEQRDSAMYRCASSLEPPSGRFTDTQYFGPGTRLTVL.

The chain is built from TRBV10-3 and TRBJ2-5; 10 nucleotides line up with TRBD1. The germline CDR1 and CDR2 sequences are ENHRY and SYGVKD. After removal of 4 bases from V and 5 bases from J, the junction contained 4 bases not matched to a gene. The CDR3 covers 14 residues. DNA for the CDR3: TGTGCCATCAGTGGACAGGGGGCCTCGGAGACCCAGTACTTC. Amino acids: CAISGQGASETQYF.

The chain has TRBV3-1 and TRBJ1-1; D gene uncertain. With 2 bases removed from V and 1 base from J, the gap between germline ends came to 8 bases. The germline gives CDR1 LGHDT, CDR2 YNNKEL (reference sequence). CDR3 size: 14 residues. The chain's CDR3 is CASSQYPRNTEAFF. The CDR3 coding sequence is TGTGCCAGCAGCCAATACCCCCGGAACACTGAAGCTTTCTTT.

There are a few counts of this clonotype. The CDR3 DNA sequence: TGTGCCAGCGGTGCCAGGTTGTACAATGAGCAGTTCTTC. It translates to CASGARLYNEQFF. The chain employs TRBV9 and TRBJ2-1, with D hard to call. This CDR3 comprises 13 residues. Germline CDR1 is SGDLS and CDR2 is YYNGEE. Trimming stripped 7 bases from V and 4 bases from J, with 12 bases between.

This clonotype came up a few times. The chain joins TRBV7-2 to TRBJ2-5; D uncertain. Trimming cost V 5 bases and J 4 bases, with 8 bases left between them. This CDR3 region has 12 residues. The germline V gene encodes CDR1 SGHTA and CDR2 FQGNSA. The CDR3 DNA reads TGTGCCAGCAGCCCCCATCGAGAGACCCAGTACTTC. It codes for CASSPHRETQYF. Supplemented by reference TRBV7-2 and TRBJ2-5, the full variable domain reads GAGVSQSPSNKVTEKGKDVELRCDPISGHTALYWYRQSLGQGLEFLIYFQGNSAPDKSGLPSDRFSAERTGGSVSTLTIQRTQQEDSAVYLCASSPHRETQYFGPGTRLLVL.

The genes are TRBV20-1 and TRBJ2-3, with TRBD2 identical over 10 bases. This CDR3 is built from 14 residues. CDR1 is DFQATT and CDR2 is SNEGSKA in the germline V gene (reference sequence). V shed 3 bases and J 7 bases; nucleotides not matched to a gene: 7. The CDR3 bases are TGCAGTGCTAGGGCTAGCGGGAGCTTGTATACGCAGTATTTT. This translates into CSARASGSLYTQYF.

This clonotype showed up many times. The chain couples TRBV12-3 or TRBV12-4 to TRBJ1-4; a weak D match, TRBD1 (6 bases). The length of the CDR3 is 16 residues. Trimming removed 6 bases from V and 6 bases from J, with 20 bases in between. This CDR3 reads CASRAAGAGKDEKLFF. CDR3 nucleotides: TGTGCCAGCAGGGCCGCGGGGGCGGGGAAGGATGAAAAACTGTTTTTT.

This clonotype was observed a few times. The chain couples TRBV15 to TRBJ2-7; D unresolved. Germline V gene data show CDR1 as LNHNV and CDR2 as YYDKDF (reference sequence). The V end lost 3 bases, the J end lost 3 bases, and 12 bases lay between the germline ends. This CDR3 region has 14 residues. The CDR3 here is CATSRYGSFYEQYF. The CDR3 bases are TGTGCCACCAGCAGGTACGGATCCTTCTACGAGCAGTACTTC.

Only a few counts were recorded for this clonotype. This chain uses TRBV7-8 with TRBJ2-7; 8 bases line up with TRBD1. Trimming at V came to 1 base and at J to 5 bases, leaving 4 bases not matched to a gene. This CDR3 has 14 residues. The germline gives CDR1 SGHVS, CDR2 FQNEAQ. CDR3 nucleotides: TGTGCCAGCAGCTTAGTCAGGGGGCGCAACGAGCAGTACTTC. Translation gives CASSLVRGRNEQYF.

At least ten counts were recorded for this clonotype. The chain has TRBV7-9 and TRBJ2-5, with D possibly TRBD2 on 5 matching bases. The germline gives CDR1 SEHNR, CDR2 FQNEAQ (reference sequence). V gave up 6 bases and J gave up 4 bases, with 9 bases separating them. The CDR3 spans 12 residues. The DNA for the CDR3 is TGTGCCAGCAGGGGAGTACCAGAGACCCAGTACTTC. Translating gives CASRGVPETQYF.

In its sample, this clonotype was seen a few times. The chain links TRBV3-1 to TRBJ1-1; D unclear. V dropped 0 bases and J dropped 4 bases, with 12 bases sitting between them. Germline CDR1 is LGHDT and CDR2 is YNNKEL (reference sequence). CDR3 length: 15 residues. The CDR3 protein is CASSQDSSEFTEAFF. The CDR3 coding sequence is TGTGCCAGCAGCCAAGATAGTTCGGAGTTCACTGAAGCTTTCTTT.

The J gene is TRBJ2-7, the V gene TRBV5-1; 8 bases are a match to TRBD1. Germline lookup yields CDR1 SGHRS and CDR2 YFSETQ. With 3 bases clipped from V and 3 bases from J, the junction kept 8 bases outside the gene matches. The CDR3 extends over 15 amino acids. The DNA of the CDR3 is TGCGCCAGCAGCTGGATAACTACAGGGGGCTACGAGCAGTACTTC. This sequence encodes CASSWITTGGYEQYF.

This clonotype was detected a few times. The CDR3 nucleotides are TGTGCCAGCAGCACCGGGATCTACAATGAGCAGTTCTTC. It specifies CASSTGIYNEQFF. The chain joins TRBV7-9 to TRBJ2-1; D might be TRBD2 (5 bases). Trimming stripped 5 bases from V and 3 bases from J, with 8 bases between. CDR1 and CDR2 from the germline V gene are SEHNR and FQNEAQ (reference sequence). The length of the CDR3 is 13 residues.